The 24 T cell receptor beta chains reported below all come from one sample, sequenced in a study of blood T cell repertoires in COVID-19. This table comes from immunoSEQ multiplex PCR, and its TCRdb copy is limited to in-frame clones, with some not included. The sample lists 250,000 to 350,000 clones, 70% to 90% occurring once. Material: PBMCs or T cells enriched from blood (not recorded which). All receptors come from a woman between 25 and 40 years old who had recovered from COVID-19.

The CDR3 loop reads CASSLGSGQGNTGELFF. The CDR3 DNA reads TGTGCCAGCAGTTTGGGTTCGGGACAGGGGAACACCGGGGAGCTGTTTTTT. This rearrangement joins TRBV27 to TRBJ2-2; 9 nucleotides align to TRBD1. The CDR3 is made up of 17 amino acids. Germline lookup yields CDR1 MNHEY and CDR2 SMNVEV (reference sequence). V was clipped by 3 bases and J by 1 base; unmatched bases: 6.

Only one count was recorded for this clone. J is TRBJ2-3 and V is TRBV5-1; D possibly corresponds to TRBD2 (6 bases). Germline lookup yields CDR1 SGHRS and CDR2 YFSETQ. The V end was cut by 9 bases, the J end by 0 bases, with 11 bases between. This CDR3 is built from 13 residues. In DNA form, the CDR3 reads TGCGCCACCTCGACTAGAAGCACAGATACGCAGTATTTT. This encodes CATSTRSTDTQYF. Filled out from reference TRBV5-1 and TRBJ2-3, the complete variable domain reads KAGVTQTPRYLIKTRGQQVTLSCSPISGHRSVSWYQQTPGQGLQFLFEYFSETQRNKGNFPGRFSGRQFSNSRSEMNVSTLELGDSALYLCATSTRSTDTQYFGPGTRLTVL.

The chain uses TRBV3-1 (or the pseudogene TRBV3-2) and TRBJ1-4; tentative D call: TRBD1 (5 bases). Deletions cut 0 bases from V and 6 bases from J, with 14 bases between. The CDR3 length is 16 residues. Germline V lookup: CDR1 LGHDT, CDR2 YNNKEL (reference sequence). The CDR3 DNA follows: TGTGCCAGCAGCCAAGATCGAGGACAAGTTGATGAAAAACTGTTTTTT. Translating it yields CASSQDRGQVDEKLFF.

The rearrangement links TRBV28 to TRBJ1-2; D is perhaps TRBD1 (5 bases). CDR1 is MDHEN, CDR2 SYDVKM, per germline. CDR3 length: 13 amino acids. V was cut by 6 bases and J by 4 bases, with 12 bases left in between. DNA of the CDR3: TGTGCCAGCAGACAACCGACAGCCTATGGCTACACCTTC. Its protein is CASRQPTAYGYTF.

The V gene is TRBV2, the J gene TRBJ2-7, with 10 positions matching TRBD1. The CDR3 sequence is 16 residues long. Germline V lookup: CDR1 SNHLY, CDR2 FYNNEI. The V and J ends lost 5 bases and 3 bases, in that order; junction bases with no gene match: 10. DNA for the CDR3: TGTGCCAGCAGTCCCCACTCCGGGACAGGGGTCTACGAGCAGTACTTC. It encodes CASSPHSGTGVYEQYF.

This clone was seen a few times. The chain couples TRBV27 to TRBJ2-1; D is possibly TRBD2 (5 bases). The CDR3 loop spans 14 amino acids. From germline, CDR1 is MNHEY and CDR2 SMNVEV (reference sequence). V dropped 2 bases and J dropped 3 bases, with 8 bases sitting between them. CDR3 nucleotides: TGTGCCAGCAGTTTAAGCGGTTACTACAATGAGCAGTTCTTC. Its protein is CASSLSGYYNEQFF.

The chain uses TRBV5-5 and TRBJ2-7, with D tentatively TRBD1 (5 bases). Germline CDR1 SGHKS, CDR2 YYEKEE (reference sequence). The V end lost 0 bases, the J end lost 6 bases, and 13 bases lay between the germline ends. There are 14 residues in the CDR3. The CDR3 spells CASSLAQGKGEQYF. CDR3 sequence (DNA): TGTGCCAGCAGCTTGGCCCAGGGTAAGGGCGAGCAGTACTTC.

The chain is built from TRBV27 and TRBJ1-2; 8 bases match TRBD1. Germline assignment: CDR1 MNHEY and CDR2 SMNVEV (reference sequence). V shed 4 bases and J 2 bases; nucleotides not matched to a gene: 15. The CDR3 is 18 amino acids. CDR3 protein: CASSSPSRDRNPNYGYTF. CDR3 bases: TGTGCCAGCAGTTCGCCATCTCGGGACAGGAACCCAAACTATGGCTACACCTTC.

As concerns this clone: The same CDR3 is also encoded by other DNA sequences in this sample. The gene calls are TRBV18 and TRBJ2-5; D gene uncertain. The germline V gene encodes CDR1 KGHSH and CDR2 LQKENI. V was trimmed by 2 bases and J by 2 bases, leaving 6 bases between them. This CDR3 is 13 amino acids long. CDR3 in amino acids: CASSPGLQETQYF. CDR3 DNA sequence: TGTGCCAGCTCACCAGGGCTTCAAGAGACCCAGTACTTC.

Comments on this clone: Distinct nucleotide sequences in the sample also encode this CDR3. This chain links TRBV12-3 or TRBV12-4 with TRBJ2-7, with D perhaps TRBD2 (6 bases). V was trimmed by 3 bases and J by 7 bases, leaving 7 bases between them. This CDR3 region has 11 residues. The CDR3 region is CASSLGGEQYF. Written as DNA, the CDR3 is TGTGCCAGCAGTTTGGGAGGAGAGCAGTACTTC.

This clone was counted only a few times. The gene calls are TRBV28 and TRBJ1-2; D is ambiguous. Germline lookup yields CDR1 MDHEN and CDR2 SYDVKM. The CDR3 covers 16 residues. V shed 3 bases and J shed 8 bases, with 22 bases lying between them. The CDR3 coding sequence is TGTGCCAGCAGTTTGCTGCCCCTTTCCAGCAGGTCAGGCTACACCTTC. As protein: CASSLLPLSSRSGYTF.

In this sample, this clone turned up a few times. The chain employs TRBV18 and TRBJ2-7, with 9 bases fitting TRBD2. Trimming cost V 2 bases and J 3 bases; bases outside gene matches: 5. Germline V lookup: CDR1 KGHSH, CDR2 LQKENI. There are 15 residues in the CDR3. The CDR3 coding sequence is TGTGCCAGCTCACCAGCGACTAGCGGACGCTACGAGCAGTACTTC. Its protein is CASSPATSGRYEQYF.

The V gene is TRBV19, the J gene TRBJ1-5; D possibly corresponds to TRBD1 (5 bases). CDR3 length: 17 amino acids. Germline assignment: CDR1 LNHDA and CDR2 SQIVND (reference sequence). V lost 0 bases to trimming and J lost 1 base, with 13 bases between them. This CDR3 is CASSIDPGRVSNQPQHF. DNA of the CDR3: TGTGCCAGTAGTATAGATCCGGGCAGGGTGAGCAATCAGCCCCAGCATTTT.

J is TRBJ2-2 and V is TRBV10-1; D is unclear. Germline CDR1 and CDR2: WNHNN and SYGVQD (reference sequence). The CDR3 length is 13 residues. The germline V and J ends were trimmed by 3 bases and 5 bases, with 7 bases remaining between them. CDR3 bases: TGCGCCAGCAGTGAACAGATTACCGGGGAGCTGTTTTTT. Its protein product is CASSEQITGELFF.

The genes are TRBV7-9 and TRBJ2-5; D is unresolved. There are 11 residues in the CDR3. Germline V gene lookup returns CDR1 SEHNR and CDR2 FQNEAQ (reference sequence). V lost 4 bases, J lost 2 bases, and 2 bases lay in between. The CDR3 is CASSSQETQYF. In DNA, the CDR3 is TGTGCCAGCAGCTCGCAAGAGACCCAGTACTTC.

The rearrangement links TRBV6-5 to TRBJ1-1, with D perhaps matching TRBD1 (6 bases). V was trimmed by 8 bases and J by 9 bases, leaving 19 bases between them. The CDR3 loop spans 13 amino acids. Germline assignment: CDR1 MNHEY and CDR2 SVGAGI. The CDR3 DNA sequence: TGTGCCAGCCAGACGGAACAGGGATTAAAAGCTTTCTTT. Encoded protein: CASQTEQGLKAFF.

This chain joins TRBV3-1 (or the pseudogene TRBV3-2) and TRBJ2-3; 7 nucleotides agree with TRBD2. The trim removed 0 bases at V and 6 bases at J, leaving 6 bases unmatched. The CDR3 contains 15 residues. Germline CDR1 and CDR2: LGHDT and YNNKEL (reference sequence). The CDR3 is CASSQDPSGFDTQYF. The CDR3 DNA reads as TGTGCCAGCAGCCAAGATCCTAGCGGTTTTGATACGCAGTATTTT.

The chain links TRBV25-1 to TRBJ1-1; D might be TRBD1 (5 bases). This CDR3 region has 13 residues. CDR1 is MGHDK, CDR2 SYGVNS, per germline. Deletions cut 8 bases from V and 5 bases from J, with 15 bases between. DNA of the CDR3: TGTGCCAGCGCCGTGGGGGGACGAACTGAAGCTTTCTTT. This translates into CASAVGGRTEAFF.

The V call is TRBV5-1, the J call TRBJ2-3, with TRBD2 matching over 7 bases. In germline, CDR1 is SGHRS, CDR2 YFSETQ. This CDR3 region has 14 residues. J lost 7 bases, V lost 4 bases, and 9 bases had no gene match. CDR3 nucleotide sequence: TGCGCCAGCAGCCTGGGCCGGGGAGGGAATACGCAGTATTTT. Its protein product is CASSLGRGGNTQYF.

This clone was observed a handful of times. The rearrangement joins TRBV28 to TRBJ1-5; a weak D match, TRBD1 (5 bases). Trimming stripped 2 bases from V and 9 bases from J, with 14 bases between. The CDR3 is 14 amino acids. Germline loops: CDR1 MDHEN, CDR2 SYDVKM. The chain's CDR3 is CASSLTGGGGPQHF. In DNA form, the CDR3 reads TGTGCCAGCAGTTTAACAGGCGGGGGAGGGCCCCAGCATTTT.

The chain has TRBV9 and TRBJ1-1; 7 bases fit TRBD1. This CDR3 is 14 amino acids long. Germline V gene lookup returns CDR1 SGDLS and CDR2 YYNGEE. V was pared by 6 bases and J by 0 bases, with 5 bases of the junction left unmatched. The CDR3 loop is CASTTGEVNTEAFF. CDR3 DNA sequence: TGTGCCAGCACCACAGGGGAGGTGAACACTGAAGCTTTCTTT.

V and J are TRBV5-4 and TRBJ2-1; 7 nucleotides align to TRBD2. Germline-derived CDR1 and CDR2 are SGHNT and YYREEE (reference sequence). The CDR3 extends over 16 amino acids. Unmatched junction bases numbered 14, after V lost 4 bases and J lost 7 bases. CDR3 residues: CASSQWGEGLGNEQFF. In DNA, the CDR3 is TGTGCCAGCAGCCAATGGGGGGAGGGCCTAGGGAATGAGCAGTTCTTC.

The chain carries TRBV2 and TRBJ1-5; D is uncertain. Germline loops: CDR1 SNHLY, CDR2 FYNNEI. The CDR3 has 15 residues. Between the trimmed V and J ends, which lost 4 bases and 1 base, there was a span of 11 bases. CDR3 residues: CASSVPRNSNQPQHF. The CDR3 DNA reads as TGTGCCAGCAGTGTTCCCAGGAACAGCAATCAGCCCCAGCATTTT. Variable domain in full (rest from reference TRBV2 and TRBJ1-5): EPEVTQTPSHQVTQMGQEVILRCVPISNHLYFYWYRQILGQKVEFLVSFYNNEISEKSEIFDDQFSVERPDGSNFTLKIRSTKLEDSAMYFCASSVPRNSNQPQHFGDGTRLSIL.

In this sample, this clone turned up a few times. The rearrangement joins TRBV2 to TRBJ2-7; 7 bases align to TRBD1. With 9 bases clipped from V and 4 bases from J, the junction kept 12 bases outside the gene matches. This CDR3 spans 14 amino acids. Germline CDR1 reads SNHLY; CDR2 reads FYNNEI. The CDR3 loop reads CASAARDRDYEQYF. The CDR3 nucleotides are TGTGCCAGTGCAGCTAGGGACAGAGATTACGAGCAGTACTTC.